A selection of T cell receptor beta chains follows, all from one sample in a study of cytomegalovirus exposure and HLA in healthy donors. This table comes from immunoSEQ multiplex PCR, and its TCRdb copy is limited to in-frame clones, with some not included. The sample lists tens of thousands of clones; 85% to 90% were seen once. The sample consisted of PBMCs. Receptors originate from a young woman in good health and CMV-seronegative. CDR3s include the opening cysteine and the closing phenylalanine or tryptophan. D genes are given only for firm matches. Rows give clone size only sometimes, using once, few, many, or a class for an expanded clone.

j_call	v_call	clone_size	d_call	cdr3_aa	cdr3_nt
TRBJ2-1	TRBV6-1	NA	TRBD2	CASSGQLAGGPPYNEQFF	TGTGCCAGCAGTGGACAACTAGCGGGAGGCCCCCCCTACAATGAGCAGTTCTTC
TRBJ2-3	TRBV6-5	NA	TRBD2	CASSIAGSTDTQYF	TGTGCCAGCAGCATAGCGGGATCAACAGATACGCAGTATTTT
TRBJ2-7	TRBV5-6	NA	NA	CASSLEREFVYEQYF	TGTGCCAGCAGCTTGGAGAGGGAATTCGTTTACGAGCAGTACTTC
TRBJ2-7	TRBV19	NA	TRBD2	CASSNGGGYEQYF	TGTGCCAGTAGTAACGGGGGGGGCTACGAGCAGTACTTC
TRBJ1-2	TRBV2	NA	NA	CTSSPDSYGYTF	TGTACCAGCAGTCCCGACAGCTATGGCTACACCTTC
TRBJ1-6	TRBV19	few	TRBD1	CATRGPGIVESPLHF	TGTGCCACCAGGGGGCCAGGGATAGTAGAATCACCCCTCCACTTT
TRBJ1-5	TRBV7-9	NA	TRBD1	CASSLVGSGGVSNQPQHF	TGTGCCAGCAGCTTAGTTGGGTCAGGGGGAGTTAGCAATCAGCCCCAGCATTTT
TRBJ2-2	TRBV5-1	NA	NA	CASMLDTAGELFF	TGCGCCAGCATGTTAGATACCGCCGGGGAGCTGTTTTTT
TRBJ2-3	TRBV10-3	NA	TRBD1	CAISEEGALTQYF	TGTGCCATCAGTGAGGAGGGGGCACTGACGCAGTATTTT
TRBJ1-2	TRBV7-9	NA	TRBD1	CASSLQLDRGGYTF	TGTGCCAGCAGTCTCCAGTTGGACAGGGGTGGCTACACCTTC
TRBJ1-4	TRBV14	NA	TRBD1	CASSQRTGGDNEKLFF	TGTGCCAGCAGCCAGAGGACAGGGGGGGATAATGAAAAACTGTTTTTT
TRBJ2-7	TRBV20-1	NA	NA	CSASDSYEQYF	TGCAGTGCTTCTGACAGCTACGAGCAGTACTTC
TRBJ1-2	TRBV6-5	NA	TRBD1	CASSEGGRNYGYTF	TGTGCCAGCAGTGAAGGGGGCAGGAACTATGGCTACACCTTC
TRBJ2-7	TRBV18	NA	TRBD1	CASSPLGTGWSYEQYF	TGTGCCAGCTCACCACTCGGGACAGGGTGGTCCTACGAGCAGTACTTC
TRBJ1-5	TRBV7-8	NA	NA	CASSQWGGDQPQHF	TGTGCCAGCAGTCAGTGGGGGGGCGATCAGCCCCAGCATTTT
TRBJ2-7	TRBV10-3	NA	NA	CAISENPGLIF	TGTGCCATCAGTGAGAATCCGGGACTCATTTTC
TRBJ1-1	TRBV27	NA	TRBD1	CASSLFGTALNTEAFF	TGTGCCAGCAGTTTATTTGGGACAGCGTTGAACACTGAAGCTTTCTTT
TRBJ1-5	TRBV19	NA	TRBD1	CASSARTGSRHYSNQPQHF	TGTGCCAGTAGTGCTCGGACAGGGTCTAGACATTATAGCAATCAGCCCCAGCATTTT
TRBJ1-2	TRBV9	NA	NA	CASSVQGGGAGYTF	TGTGCCAGCAGCGTTCAGGGAGGAGGAGCTGGCTACACCTTC
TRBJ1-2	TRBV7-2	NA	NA	CASRPNRANYGYTF	TGTGCCAGCAGGCCGAACAGGGCTAACTATGGCTACACCTTC
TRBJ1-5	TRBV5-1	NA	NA	CASSLVAGARPQHF	TGCGCCAGCAGCTTGGTGGCGGGGGCGCGGCCCCAGCATTTT
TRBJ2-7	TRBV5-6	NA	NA	CASSLGSSYEQYF	TGTGCCAGCAGCTTGGGTAGTTCCTACGAGCAGTACTTC
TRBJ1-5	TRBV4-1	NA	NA	CASSQDGQLGQPQHF	TGCGCCAGCAGCCAAGACGGCCAACTCGGGCAGCCCCAGCATTTT
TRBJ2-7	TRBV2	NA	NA	CASSEGLLGLYEQYF	TGTGCCAGCAGTGAAGGGCTCTTGGGGCTATACGAGCAGTACTTC
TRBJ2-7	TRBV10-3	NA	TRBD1	CAISPLGQGGEQYF	TGTGCCATCAGTCCACTCGGACAGGGTGGCGAGCAGTACTTC
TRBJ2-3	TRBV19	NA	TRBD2	CASSIIGQRGVTTDTQYF	TGTGCCAGTAGTATTATTGGGCAGCGGGGGGTTACGACAGATACGCAGTATTTT
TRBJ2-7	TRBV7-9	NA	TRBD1	CASSLARDSPYEQYF	TGTGCCAGCAGCTTAGCCCGGGACAGCCCCTACGAGCAGTACTTC
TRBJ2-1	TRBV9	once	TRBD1	CASSSLKGARRSNEQFF	TGTGCCAGCAGCTCTCTCAAGGGGGCCAGGAGGTCGAATGAGCAGTTCTTC
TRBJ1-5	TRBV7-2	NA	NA	CASSLAGGGSNQPQHF	TGTGCCAGCAGCTTAGCCGGGGGTGGGAGCAATCAGCCCCAGCATTTT
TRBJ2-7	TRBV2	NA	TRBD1	CASRGTGGYEQYF	TGTGCCAGCAGGGGGACAGGGGGCTACGAGCAGTACTTC
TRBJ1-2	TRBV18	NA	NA	CASSLPTGEWVPPNYGYTF	TGTGCCAGCTCACTTCCGACAGGCGAGTGGGTCCCCCCCAACTATGGCTACACCTTC
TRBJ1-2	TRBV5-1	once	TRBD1	CASSPGRTGHGYTF	TGCGCCAGCAGCCCAGGGAGGACAGGGCACGGCTACACCTTC